Listed below are T cell receptor beta chains from one sample, sequenced in a study of cytomegalovirus exposure and HLA in healthy donors. The repertoire was sequenced with immunoSEQ multiplex PCR; TCRdb's copy has only in-frame clones and lacks some. The sample lists 160,000 or so clones; about four fifths were seen once. Sequenced input: PBMCs. These receptors originate from a woman in her forties or fifties in good health and CMV-seronegative. CDR3s include the opening cysteine and the closing phenylalanine or tryptophan. Each record gives: clone size, J gene, D gene, V gene, CDR3 protein, CDR3 DNA. A D gene is named only where the DNA matches it firmly. Size tells how often a clone was seen (once, few, many) or the class of an expanded clone, and some rows leave it out.

clone size: once
J gene: TRBJ2-1
D gene: NA
V gene: TRBV5-1
CDR3 protein: CASSLRAGDYNEQFF
CDR3 DNA: TGCGCCAGCAGCTTAAGGGCCGGGGACTACAATGAGCAGTTCTTC

clone size: once
J gene: TRBJ2-3
D gene: NA
V gene: TRBV4-3
CDR3 protein: CASSSMVGDITDTQYF
CDR3 DNA: TGCGCCAGCAGCTCAATGGTGGGGGACATCACAGATACGCAGTATTTT

clone size: NA
J gene: TRBJ1-1
D gene: NA
V gene: TRBV19
CDR3 protein: CASSTDRNTEAFF
CDR3 DNA: TGTGCCAGTAGTACGGACAGGAACACTGAAGCTTTCTTT

clone size: NA
J gene: TRBJ1-2
D gene: NA
V gene: TRBV6-1
CDR3 protein: CASSEWGDYGYTF
CDR3 DNA: TGTGCCAGCAGTGAGTGGGGGGACTATGGCTACACCTTC

clone size: NA
J gene: TRBJ1-4
D gene: TRBD1
V gene: TRBV5-4
CDR3 protein: CASSFSQGGNEKLFF
CDR3 DNA: TGTGCCAGCAGCTTTTCTCAGGGGGGTAATGAAAAACTGTTTTTT

clone size: NA
J gene: TRBJ2-5
D gene: TRBD1
V gene: TRBV28
CDR3 protein: CASSFPRDRGEETQYF
CDR3 DNA: TGTGCCAGCAGCTTCCCCCGGGACAGGGGGGAAGAGACCCAGTACTTC

clone size: NA
J gene: TRBJ1-2
D gene: NA
V gene: TRBV5-4
CDR3 protein: CASSLVAGAYGYTF
CDR3 DNA: TGTGCCAGCAGCTTGGTCGCAGGGGCCTATGGCTACACCTTC

clone size: NA
J gene: TRBJ2-5
D gene: TRBD2
V gene: TRBV2
CDR3 protein: CASEPSGAPRETQYF
CDR3 DNA: TGTGCCAGCGAGCCTAGCGGGGCCCCAAGGGAGACCCAGTACTTC

clone size: NA
J gene: TRBJ2-7
D gene: NA
V gene: TRBV30
CDR3 protein: CAWSSTGIYEQYF
CDR3 DNA: TGTGCCTGGAGTTCTACAGGGATATACGAGCAGTACTTC

clone size: NA
J gene: TRBJ1-1
D gene: NA
V gene: TRBV19
CDR3 protein: CASSMTGSEAFF
CDR3 DNA: TGTGCCAGTAGTATGACGGGGAGTGAAGCTTTCTTT

clone size: NA
J gene: TRBJ1-5
D gene: NA
V gene: TRBV7-8
CDR3 protein: CASGYQGLNNQPQHF
CDR3 DNA: TGTGCCAGCGGATACCAAGGACTGAACAATCAGCCCCAGCATTTT

clone size: NA
J gene: TRBJ2-2
D gene: NA
V gene: TRBV6-6
CDR3 protein: CASVPTGGELFF
CDR3 DNA: TGTGCCAGTGTTCCTACGGGCGGGGAGCTGTTTTTT